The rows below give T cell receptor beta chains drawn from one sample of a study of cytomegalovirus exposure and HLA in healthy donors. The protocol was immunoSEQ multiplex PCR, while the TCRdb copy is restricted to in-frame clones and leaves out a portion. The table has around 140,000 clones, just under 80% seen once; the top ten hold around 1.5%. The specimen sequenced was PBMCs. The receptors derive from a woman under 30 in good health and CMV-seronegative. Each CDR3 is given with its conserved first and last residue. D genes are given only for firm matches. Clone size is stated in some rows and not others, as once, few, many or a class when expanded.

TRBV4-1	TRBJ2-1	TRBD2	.	TGCGCCAGCAGCCAAGAAAGCCAAGGATGGGGAGGGGACAATGAGCAGTTCTTC	CASSQESQGWGGDNEQFF
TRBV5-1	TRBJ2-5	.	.	TGCGCCAGCAGCTTGGCCGGACAAGGAGAGACCCAGTACTTC	CASSLAGQGETQYF
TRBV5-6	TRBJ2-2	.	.	TGTGCCAGCAGCTTTTCCGCCGGGAGCGTGTTGGGTAACACCGGGGAGCTGTTTTTT	CASSFSAGSVLGNTGELFF
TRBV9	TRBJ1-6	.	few	TGTGCCAGCAGCTTAAGCGGTTCACCCCTCCACTTT	CASSLSGSPLHF
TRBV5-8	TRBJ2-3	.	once	TGTGCCAGCAGCTTTGCGCGACAGCTAACGCCCACGGATACGCAGTATTTT	CASSFARQLTPTDTQYF
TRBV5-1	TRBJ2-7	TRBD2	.	TGCGCCAGCAGGCGGGACGGGGGGAGCTCCTACGAGCAGTACTTC	CASRRDGGSSYEQYF
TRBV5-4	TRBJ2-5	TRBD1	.	TGTGCCAGCAGCCCGGGACAGATCCAAGAGACCCAGTACTTC	CASSPGQIQETQYF
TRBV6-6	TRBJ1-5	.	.	TGTGCCAGCAGTTACCAGGTGGGCAATCAGCCCCAGCATTTT	CASSYQVGNQPQHF
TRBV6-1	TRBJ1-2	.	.	TGTGCCAGCAGTAGGGGGGGAATAGCTAACTATGGCTACACCTTC	CASSRGGIANYGYTF
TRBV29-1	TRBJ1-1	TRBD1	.	TGCAGCGCCCGGACAGGGAACACTGAAGCTTTCTTT	CSARTGNTEAFF
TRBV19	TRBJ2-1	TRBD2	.	TGTGCCAGTCGCCCTAACTTAGCGGGATCGTACAATGAGCAGTTCTTC	CASRPNLAGSYNEQFF
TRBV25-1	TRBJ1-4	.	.	TGTGCCAGCAGTGGATTGGGGGGGACTAATGAAAAACTGTTTTTT	CASSGLGGTNEKLFF
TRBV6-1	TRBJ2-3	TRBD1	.	TGTGCCAGCAGCCGGGACAGCAGCACAGATACGCAGTATTTT	CASSRDSSTDTQYF
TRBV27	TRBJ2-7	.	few	TGTGCCAGCAGTTTAAAGACAGGGAGGACCTACGAGCAGTACTTC	CASSLKTGRTYEQYF
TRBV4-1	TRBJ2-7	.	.	TGCGCCAGCAGCCAAGACCAGGGGCCCTACGAGCAGTACTTC	CASSQDQGPYEQYF
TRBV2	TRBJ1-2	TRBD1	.	TGTGCCAGCAGGGAGACAGGGGGCGCGGACTATGGCTACACCTTC	CASRETGGADYGYTF
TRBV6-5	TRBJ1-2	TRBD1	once	TGTGCCAGCAGTTTACAGGGGTCCTATGGCTACACCTTC	CASSLQGSYGYTF
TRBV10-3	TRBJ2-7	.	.	TGTGCCATCAGGGTGGAGGGGACCTACGAGCAGTACTTC	CAIRVEGTYEQYF
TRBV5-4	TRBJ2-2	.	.	TGTGCCAGCAGCTCCTCCGGCGGGGCCGGGGAGCTGTTTTTT	CASSSSGGAGELFF
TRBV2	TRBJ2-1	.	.	TGTGCCAGCAGTTCAAGGGGGCAGTTCTTC	CASSSRGQFF
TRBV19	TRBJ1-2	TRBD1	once	TGTGCCAGTAAGGAACAGGGGGCCCTTACTTCCTACACCTTC	CASKEQGALTSYTF
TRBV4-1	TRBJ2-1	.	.	TGCGCCAGCAGCCAACAAGACTTGGTCTCCTACAATGAGCAGTTCTTC	CASSQQDLVSYNEQFF
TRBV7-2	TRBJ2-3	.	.	TGTGCCAGCAGCATGCTAAGCGGTAGCACAGATACGCAGTATTTT	CASSMLSGSTDTQYF
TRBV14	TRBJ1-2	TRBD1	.	TGTGCCAGCAGCCAGCAAAGCAGGGGGCTGAGAGGCTACACCTTC	CASSQQSRGLRGYTF
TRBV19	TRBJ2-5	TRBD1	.	TGTGCCAGTAGTGACAGGGTGGCGGAGACCCAGTACTTC	CASSDRVAETQYF
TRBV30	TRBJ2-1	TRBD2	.	TGTGCTCGGAGCCGACTAAGCGGGAGAACCATCAGCGAGTTCTTC	CARSRLSGRTISEFF
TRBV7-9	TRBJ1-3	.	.	TGTGCCAGCAGCTTAGGTCTGTTAGCCTCTGGAAACACCATATATTTT	CASSLGLLASGNTIYF
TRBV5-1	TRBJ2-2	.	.	TGCGCCAGCAGCTTGGTGGGGGGACGTACGAACACCGGGGAGCTGTTTTTT	CASSLVGGRTNTGELFF
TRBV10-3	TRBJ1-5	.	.	TGTGCCATCAGTGATTCGGGGATTGAGCCCCAGCATTTT	CAISDSGIEPQHF
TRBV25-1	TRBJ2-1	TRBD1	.	TGTGCCACCACGGGACAGGGGTACAATGAGCAGTTCTTC	CATTGQGYNEQFF
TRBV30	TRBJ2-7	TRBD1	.	TGTGCCTCCGGGACAGGCGTCTCGGAGCAGTACTTC	CASGTGVSEQYF
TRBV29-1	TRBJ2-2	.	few	TGCAGCGTAGGTGCGGGAAGCGGCACCGGGGAGCTGTTTTTT	CSVGAGSGTGELFF
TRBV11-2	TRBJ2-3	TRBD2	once	TGTGCCAGCAGCTTGGGACTAGCGGGAGTGGCAGATACGCAGTATTTT	CASSLGLAGVADTQYF
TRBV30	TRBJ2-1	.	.	TGTGCCTGCCGGGGTGGGTCGGGGGAGCAGTTCTTC	CACRGGSGEQFF
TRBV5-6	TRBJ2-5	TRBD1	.	TGTGCCAGCAGCATTATCTCGACAGGGCCCAGGGAGACCCAGTACTTC	CASSIISTGPRETQYF
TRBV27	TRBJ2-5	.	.	TGTGCCAGCAGTTTCTTTGCGGGAGAGACCCAGTACTTC	CASSFFAGETQYF
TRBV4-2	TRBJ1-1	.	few	TGTGCCAGCAGCCAAGATTTTGGGCGCCCCGGATCTGCTTTCTTT	CASSQDFGRPGSAFF
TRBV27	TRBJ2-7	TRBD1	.	TGTGCCAGCAGTTTATTGGGTTTCGGACAGGTCTTAGCCCACGAGCAGTACTTC	CASSLLGFGQVLAHEQYF
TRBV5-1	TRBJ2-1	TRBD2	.	TGCGCCAGCAGCTTGGCCAGGGCGGGAGCTCTCAATGAGCAGTTCTTC	CASSLARAGALNEQFF
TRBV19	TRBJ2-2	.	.	TGTGCCAGTAGTACAAGACAGGCTTTGAACACCGGGGAGCTGTTTTTT	CASSTRQALNTGELFF
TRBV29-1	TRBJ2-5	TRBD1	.	TGCAGCGTTGCGAGGACAGGGGGCTCCCAAGAGACCCAGTACTTC	CSVARTGGSQETQYF
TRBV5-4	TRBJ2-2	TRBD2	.	TGTGCCAGCAGGTTTTGGTCTAGCGGGTTCACCGGGGAGCTGTTTTTT	CASRFWSSGFTGELFF
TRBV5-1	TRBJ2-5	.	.	TGCGCCAGCAGCTTGGTTGCGGAAGAGACCCAGTACTTC	CASSLVAEETQYF
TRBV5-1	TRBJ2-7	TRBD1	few	TGCGCCAGCAGGTCCGGGACAGGGCCCTACGAGCAGTACTTC	CASRSGTGPYEQYF